The 21 T cell receptor beta chains listed next were all sequenced from one sample in a study of T cell clusters in autoimmune cytopenias. One tube held mixed TRB-A and TRB-B primer pools for touch-down PCR. TCRdb re-called the multiplex PCR reads and catalogs CDR3 proteins one per entry, DNA excluded. Its table records 4,500 or so distinct CDR3 sequences. About 37,500 genome equivalents of blood DNA were amplified for TRB. The sequencing input was peripheral blood. The origin of the receptors is a human donor with an autoimmune cytopenia or autoimmune hepatitis (not recorded which).

This clonotype registers medium-sized by frequency. The genes are TRBV5-7 and TRBJ2-3. TRBV5-7 carries the ORF label, with uncertain function. The CDR3 sequence is 14 residues long. CDR3 loop: CARSLSEVTDTQYF.

This sequence joins TRBV6-5 and TRBJ1-2; TCRdb lists TRBD1, though no DNA is available to test this call. The germline V gene has CDR1 MNHEY and CDR2 SVGAGI. This CDR3 comprises 13 residues. CDR3 protein: CASSPRGRNGYTF.

This clonotype is classed as medium-sized by frequency. This rearrangement joins TRBV12-3 or TRBV12-4 to TRBJ1-5. The CDR3 is 15 amino acids. The CDR3 region is CASSLGGGFIQPQHF.

This chain connects TRBV20-1 to TRBJ1-2. This CDR3 comprises 14 residues. Germline V CDR1 and CDR2: DFQATT, SNEGSKA (reference sequence). The CDR3 sequence is CSARDPRGVYGYTF.

This chain connects TRBV12-3 or TRBV12-4 to TRBJ2-7; TCRdb returns TRBD1, unconfirmable since there is no DNA. CDR3 length: 13 residues. This CDR3 is CASSSGQGWEQYF.

In terms of frequency, this clonotype is medium-sized (0.01 to 0.1%). The V gene is TRBV6-1, the J gene TRBJ1-1. CDR1 MNHNS and CDR2 SASEGT come from the germline V gene. The CDR3 length is 13 residues. This CDR3 is CASSAQPNTEAFF.

This clonotype is labeled medium-sized based on frequency. The chain joins TRBV5-6 to TRBJ2-1; TCRdb indicates TRBD1, and absent DNA this call remains unverified. Germline-derived CDR1 and CDR2 are SGHDT and YYEEEE. CDR3 length: 16 amino acids. The CDR3 spells CASSRSGMGTRNEQFF.

This clonotype counts as medium-sized by frequency. V gene TRBV5-6 combines with J gene TRBJ1-2; TCRdb calls TRBD1, which cannot be checked without DNA. This CDR3 contains 14 residues. Germline values: CDR1 SGHDT, CDR2 YYEEEE. CDR3 sequence reads: CASSRVSGDYGYTF. Filled out from reference TRBV5-6 and TRBJ1-2, the complete variable domain reads DAGVTQSPTHLIKTRGQQVTLRCSPKSGHDTVSWYQQALGQGPQFIFQYYEEEERQRGNFPDRFSGHQFPNYSSELNVNALLLGDSALYLCASSRVSGDYGYTFGSGTRLTVV.

The chain has TRBV6-1 and TRBJ1-2; with no DNA, the TCRdb D assignment of TRBD1 cannot be verified. The germline V gene encodes CDR1 MNHNS and CDR2 SASEGT. This CDR3 spans 13 amino acids. The CDR3 spells CASSRPTSYGYTF.

Its frequency marks this clonotype as medium-sized. J is TRBJ2-5 and V is TRBV5-5. The CDR3 runs to 12 residues. The germline V gene encodes CDR1 SGHKS and CDR2 YYEKEE (reference sequence). CDR3 residues: CASSLDQETQYF.

The J gene is TRBJ1-3, the V gene TRBV6-6. The CDR3 runs 14 residues. Per germline, CDR1 MNHNY and CDR2 SVGAGI (reference sequence). The CDR3 loop is CASSYSVGSNTIYF.

This clonotype counts as medium-sized by frequency. The V and J genes are TRBV18 and TRBJ1-2; without DNA, the TCRdb call of TRBD1 cannot be checked. Germline V lookup: CDR1 KGHSH, CDR2 LQKENI. This CDR3 has 13 amino acids. The CDR3 reads CASSPAGLGGYTF.

The chain joins TRBV5-1 to TRBJ1-1; absent DNA, TCRdb's TRBD1 call cannot be checked. Germline V CDR1 and CDR2: SGHRS, YFSETQ. The CDR3 contains 16 residues. CDR3 in amino acids: CASSLRQGVMNTEAFF.

This clonotype is medium-sized (0.01 to 0.1%) by frequency. The chain uses TRBV6-2 or TRBV6-3 and TRBJ2-3; with no DNA, the TCRdb D assignment of TRBD1 cannot be verified. The CDR3 has 16 amino acids. Germline V gene lookup returns CDR1 MNHEY and CDR2 SVGEGT. The CDR3 region is CASSQGQGLYTDTQYF.

This clonotype is called medium-sized (0.01 to 0.1%) based on its frequency. The rearrangement links TRBV27 to TRBJ2-7; TCRdb returns TRBD2, unconfirmable since there is no DNA. Germline CDR1 is MNHEY and CDR2 is SMNVEV (reference sequence). The CDR3 spans 15 residues. This CDR3 reads CASSPGLAGNYEQYF.

The chain recombines TRBV20-1 with TRBJ2-1; as DNA is missing, the TRBD2 call by TCRdb cannot be tested. The CDR3 contains 13 residues. Germline V CDR1 and CDR2: DFQATT, SNEGSKA (reference sequence). The CDR3 spells CSKWASQYNEQFF.

The chain has TRBV4-3 and TRBJ1-2; with no DNA, the TCRdb D assignment of TRBD1 cannot be verified. The length of the CDR3 is 15 residues. CDR1 and CDR2 from the germline V gene are LGHNA and YSLEER. CDR3 sequence: CASSQDGTANYGYTF.

The chain links TRBV4-2 to TRBJ2-2; TCRdb lists TRBD2, though no DNA is available to test this call. There are 16 residues in the CDR3. The germline gives CDR1 LGHNA, CDR2 YNFKEQ. Here the CDR3 reads CASSQRTSGEAGELFF.

The genes are TRBV11-2 and TRBJ1-2; without DNA, the TCRdb call of TRBD1 cannot be checked. Germline CDR1 is SGHAT and CDR2 is FQNNGV. CDR3 length equals 12 residues. CDR3: CASSSPAGGYTF.

By frequency, this clonotype is medium-sized. The gene calls are TRBV6-1 and TRBJ1-5. This CDR3 region has 14 residues. From germline, CDR1 is MNHNS and CDR2 SASEGT. The CDR3 loop reads CASMPGGGNQPQHF.

The CDR3 loop is CSSGRALTGELFF. The chain joins TRBV20-1 to TRBJ2-2; TCRdb picks TRBD2, but there is no DNA to check that call. Germline V gives CDR1 DFQATT, CDR2 SNEGSKA (reference sequence). The CDR3 contains 13 residues.